Listed below are T cell receptor beta chains from one sample, sequenced in a study of blood T cells in healthy people across ages. TCRdb passed the 5' RACE reads through MiXCR, listing each CDR3 protein once. The repertoire has almost 800,000 distinct CDR3 sequences, 58% of them found once; the top ten carry about 20%. The specimen sequenced was blood. The receptors derive from a man younger than 45 in good health. Each CDR3 is given with its conserved first and last residue. Fields, in order: D gene, CDR3 length, J gene, clone size, V gene, CDR3 protein, CDR3 DNA. D genes are given only for firm matches. Clone size appears in some rows only: once, few, many, or a class for an expanded clone.

D gene: NA; CDR3 length: 17; J gene: TRBJ1-6; clone size: NA; V gene: TRBV7-9; CDR3 protein: CASSSLYNSGYNSPLHF; CDR3 DNA: TGTGCCAGCAGCTCCCTCTATAATTCGGGCTATAATTCACCCCTCCACTTT
D gene: TRBD1; CDR3 length: 16; J gene: TRBJ2-7; clone size: NA; V gene: TRBV27; CDR3 protein: CASSTVPRQGSYEQYF; CDR3 DNA: TGTGCCAGCAGTACCGTACCTAGACAGGGTTCGTACGAGCAGTACTTC
D gene: NA; CDR3 length: 12; J gene: TRBJ2-4; clone size: NA; V gene: TRBV19; CDR3 protein: CASSQIENIQYF; CDR3 DNA: TGTGCCAGTAGCCAAATAGAAAACATTCAGTACTTC
D gene: NA; CDR3 length: 15; J gene: TRBJ1-6; clone size: NA; V gene: TRBV7-2; CDR3 protein: CASSSRKSGSSPLHF; CDR3 DNA: TGTGCCAGCAGCTCCCGAAAATCCGGGAGTTCACCCCTCCACTTT
D gene: TRBD1; CDR3 length: 15; J gene: TRBJ2-1; clone size: NA; V gene: TRBV7-2; CDR3 protein: CASSFAGQGVNEQFF; CDR3 DNA: TGTGCCAGCAGCTTTGCGGGACAGGGAGTGAATGAGCAGTTCTTC
D gene: TRBD1; CDR3 length: 13; J gene: TRBJ2-7; clone size: NA; V gene: TRBV28; CDR3 protein: CATSRDRVGEQYF; CDR3 DNA: TGTGCCACCTCTAGGGACAGGGTAGGTGAGCAGTACTTC
D gene: TRBD2; CDR3 length: 16; J gene: TRBJ2-5; clone size: NA; V gene: TRBV20-1; CDR3 protein: CSARDVGLLARETQYF; CDR3 DNA: TGCAGTGCTAGAGATGTCGGCCTACTAGCGAGGGAGACTCAGTACTTC
D gene: NA; CDR3 length: 14; J gene: TRBJ2-7; clone size: NA; V gene: TRBV5-1; CDR3 protein: CASSYGTPSYEQYF; CDR3 DNA: TGCGCCAGCAGCTACGGGACCCCATCCTACGAGCAGTACTTC
D gene: TRBD1; CDR3 length: 11; J gene: TRBJ2-5; clone size: few; V gene: TRBV28; CDR3 protein: CASSRGSGQYF; CDR3 DNA: TGTGCCAGCAGCAGGGGGTCCGGGCAGTACTTC
D gene: TRBD2; CDR3 length: 16; J gene: TRBJ2-2; clone size: NA; V gene: TRBV14; CDR3 protein: CASSQARLAGTGELFF; CDR3 DNA: TGTGCCAGCAGCCAAGCCCGACTAGCGGGCACCGGGGAGCTGTTTTTT
D gene: NA; CDR3 length: 20; J gene: TRBJ1-2; clone size: NA; V gene: TRBV6-5; CDR3 protein: CASSYSIYGQRTPADYGYTF; CDR3 DNA: TGTGCCAGCAGTTACTCGATATACGGGCAGCGCACCCCAGCTGACTATGGCTACACCTTC
D gene: TRBD1; CDR3 length: 16; J gene: TRBJ2-1; clone size: NA; V gene: TRBV14; CDR3 protein: CASSQEGTGPYNEQFF; CDR3 DNA: TGTGCCAGCAGCCAAGAGGGGACAGGGCCCTACAATGAGCAGTTCTTC
D gene: NA; CDR3 length: 13; J gene: TRBJ2-5; clone size: few; V gene: TRBV6-1; CDR3 protein: CASSEGRIGTQYF; CDR3 DNA: TGTGCCAGCAGTGAAGGGAGGATCGGGACCCAGTACTTC
D gene: NA; CDR3 length: 15; J gene: TRBJ2-3; clone size: many; V gene: TRBV6-5; CDR3 protein: CASSPSLWNPDTQYF; CDR3 DNA: TGTGCCAGCAGCCCCTCCCTGTGGAATCCAGATACGCAGTATTTT
D gene: NA; CDR3 length: 17; J gene: TRBJ1-1; clone size: NA; V gene: TRBV10-3; CDR3 protein: CAIRGPPGGGILTEAFF; CDR3 DNA: TGTGCCATCAGGGGTCCACCCGGGGGGGGGATTTTGACTGAAGCTTTCTTT
D gene: NA; CDR3 length: 17; J gene: TRBJ1-2; clone size: few; V gene: TRBV5-1; CDR3 protein: CASSGAGQTTANYGYTF; CDR3 DNA: TGCGCCAGCAGTGGTGCGGGACAAACTACAGCTAACTATGGCTACACCTTC
D gene: TRBD2; CDR3 length: 15; J gene: TRBJ2-1; clone size: NA; V gene: TRBV7-2; CDR3 protein: CASSLDGGRADEQFF; CDR3 DNA: TGTGCCAGCAGCTTAGATGGCGGGAGGGCTGATGAGCAGTTCTTC
D gene: TRBD1; CDR3 length: 16; J gene: TRBJ2-1; clone size: NA; V gene: TRBV29-1; CDR3 protein: CSVEKRQGRAGNEQFF; CDR3 DNA: TGCAGCGTAGAGAAGAGACAGGGGAGAGCCGGGAATGAGCAGTTCTTC
D gene: NA; CDR3 length: 13; J gene: TRBJ2-7; clone size: NA; V gene: TRBV29-1; CDR3 protein: CSVVPEVTYEQYF; CDR3 DNA: TGCAGCGTTGTGCCAGAGGTTACCTACGAGCAGTACTTC
D gene: TRBD1; CDR3 length: 14; J gene: TRBJ2-5; clone size: NA; V gene: TRBV10-3; CDR3 protein: CAISEGTGKETQYF; CDR3 DNA: TGTGCCATCAGTGAGGGGACAGGAAAAGAGACCCAGTACTTC
D gene: TRBD2; CDR3 length: 15; J gene: TRBJ2-3; clone size: few; V gene: TRBV20-1; CDR3 protein: CSARATSGFTDTQYF; CDR3 DNA: TGCAGTGCTAGAGCCACTAGCGGATTCACAGATACGCAGTATTTT
D gene: NA; CDR3 length: 12; J gene: TRBJ2-7; clone size: NA; V gene: TRBV7-2; CDR3 protein: CASSLVVHEQYF; CDR3 DNA: TGTGCCAGCAGCTTAGTCGTCCACGAGCAGTACTTC
D gene: TRBD1; CDR3 length: 12; J gene: TRBJ1-4; clone size: few; V gene: TRBV29-1; CDR3 protein: CSGGQSNEKLFF; CDR3 DNA: TGCAGCGGGGGACAGTCAAATGAAAAACTGTTTTTT
D gene: NA; CDR3 length: 15; J gene: TRBJ2-1; clone size: NA; V gene: TRBV4-2; CDR3 protein: CASSQEQGGYNEQFF; CDR3 DNA: TGTGCCAGCAGCCAAGAACAGGGGGGGTACAATGAGCAGTTCTTC
D gene: TRBD2; CDR3 length: 15; J gene: TRBJ2-3; clone size: few; V gene: TRBV12-3/TRBV12-4; CDR3 protein: CASTKLAGWSDTQYF; CDR3 DNA: TGTGCCAGCACCAAACTAGCGGGATGGTCGGATACGCAGTATTTT
D gene: NA; CDR3 length: 13; J gene: TRBJ2-3; clone size: once; V gene: TRBV7-9; CDR3 protein: CASSLMTTDTQYF; CDR3 DNA: TGTGCCAGCAGCTTAATGACAACAGATACGCAGTATTTT
D gene: TRBD2; CDR3 length: 14; J gene: TRBJ2-7; clone size: NA; V gene: TRBV20-1; CDR3 protein: CSAGLAARSSEQYF; CDR3 DNA: TGCAGTGCTGGACTAGCGGCGCGCTCAAGCGAGCAGTACTTC